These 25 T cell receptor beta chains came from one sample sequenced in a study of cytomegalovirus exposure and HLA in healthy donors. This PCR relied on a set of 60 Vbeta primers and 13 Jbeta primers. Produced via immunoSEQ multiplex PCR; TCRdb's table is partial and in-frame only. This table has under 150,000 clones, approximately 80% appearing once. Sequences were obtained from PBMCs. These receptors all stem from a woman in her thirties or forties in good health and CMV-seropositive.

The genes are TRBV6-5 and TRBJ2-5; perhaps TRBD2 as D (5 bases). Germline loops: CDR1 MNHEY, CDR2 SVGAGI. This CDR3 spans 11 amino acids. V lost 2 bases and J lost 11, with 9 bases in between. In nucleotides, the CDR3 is TGTGCCAGCAGTTACGAGGGCGCGCAGTACTTC. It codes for CASSYEGAQYF.

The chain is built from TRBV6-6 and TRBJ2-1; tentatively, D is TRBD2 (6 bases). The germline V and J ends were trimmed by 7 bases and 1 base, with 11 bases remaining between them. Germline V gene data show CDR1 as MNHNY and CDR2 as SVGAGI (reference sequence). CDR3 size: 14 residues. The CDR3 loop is CASTGGSSYNEQFF. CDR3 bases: TGTGCCAGCACCGGGGGATCTTCCTACAATGAGCAGTTCTTC.

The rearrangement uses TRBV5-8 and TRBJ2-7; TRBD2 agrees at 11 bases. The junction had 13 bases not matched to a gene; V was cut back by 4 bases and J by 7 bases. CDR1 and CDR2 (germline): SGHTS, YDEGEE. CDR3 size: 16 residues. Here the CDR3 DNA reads TGTGCCAGCAGCAACGCCGGGACTAGCGGAATTGGGGAGCAGTACTTC. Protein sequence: CASSNAGTSGIGEQYF. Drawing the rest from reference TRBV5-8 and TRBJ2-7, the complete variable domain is EAGVTQSPTHLIKTRGQQATLRCSPISGHTSVYWYQQALGLGLQFLLWYDEGEERNRGNFPPRFSGRQFPNYSSELNVNALELEDSALYLCASSNAGTSGIGEQYFGPGTRLTVT.

CDR3: CASSEGSREEETQYF. The CDR3 nucleotides read TGTGCCAGCAGCGAGGGGTCAAGGGAAGAAGAGACCCAGTACTTC. The chain links TRBV9 to TRBJ2-5; a weak D match, TRBD1 (5 bases). CDR1 is SGDLS, CDR2 YYNGEE, per germline. Trimming shortened V by 3 bases and J by 3 bases, and 15 bases separated the two germline ends. The CDR3 has 15 residues.

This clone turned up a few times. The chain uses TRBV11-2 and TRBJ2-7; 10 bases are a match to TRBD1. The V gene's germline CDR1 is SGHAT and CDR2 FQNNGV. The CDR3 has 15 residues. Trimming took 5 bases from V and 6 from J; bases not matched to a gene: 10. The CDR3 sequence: CASSRGGTGDGEQYF. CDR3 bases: TGTGCCAGCAGCCGCGGGGGGACAGGGGATGGCGAGCAGTACTTC.

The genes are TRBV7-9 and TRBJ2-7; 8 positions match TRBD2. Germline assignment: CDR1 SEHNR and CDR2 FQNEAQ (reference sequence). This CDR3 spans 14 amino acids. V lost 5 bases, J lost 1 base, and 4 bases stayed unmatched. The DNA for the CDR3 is TGTGCCAGCAGCCAAAGCGGGAGTTCCTACGAGCAGTACTTC. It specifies CASSQSGSSYEQYF.

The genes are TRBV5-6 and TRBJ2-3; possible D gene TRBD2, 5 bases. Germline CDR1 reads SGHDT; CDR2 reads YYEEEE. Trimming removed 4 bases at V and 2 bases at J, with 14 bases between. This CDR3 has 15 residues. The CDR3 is CASSQLSGITDTQYF. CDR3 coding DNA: TGTGCCAGCAGCCAGCTGTCGGGGATCACAGATACGCAGTATTTT. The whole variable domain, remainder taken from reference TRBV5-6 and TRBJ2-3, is DAGVTQSPTHLIKTRGQQVTLRCSPKSGHDTVSWYQQALGQGPQFIFQYYEEEERQRGNFPDRFSGHQFPNYSSELNVNALLLGDSALYLCASSQLSGITDTQYFGPGTRLTVL.

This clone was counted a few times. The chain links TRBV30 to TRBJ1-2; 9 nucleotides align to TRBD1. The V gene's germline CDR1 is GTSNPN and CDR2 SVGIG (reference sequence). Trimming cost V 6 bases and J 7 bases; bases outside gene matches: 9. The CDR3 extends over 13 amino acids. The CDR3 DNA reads TGTGCCTGCCGGGACAGGGTTTCTACTGGCTACACCTTC. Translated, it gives CACRDRVSTGYTF. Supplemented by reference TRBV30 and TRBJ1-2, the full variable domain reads SQTIHQWPATLVQPVGSPLSLECTVEGTSNPNLYWYRQAAGRGLQLLFYSVGIGQISSEVPQNLSASRPQDRQFILSSKKLLLSDSGFYLCACRDRVSTGYTFGSGTRLTVV.

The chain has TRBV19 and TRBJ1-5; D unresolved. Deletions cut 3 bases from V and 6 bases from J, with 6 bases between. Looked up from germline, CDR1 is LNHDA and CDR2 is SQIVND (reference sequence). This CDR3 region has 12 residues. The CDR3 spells CASSITGQPQHF. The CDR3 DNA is TGTGCCAGTAGTATCACCGGTCAGCCCCAGCATTTT.

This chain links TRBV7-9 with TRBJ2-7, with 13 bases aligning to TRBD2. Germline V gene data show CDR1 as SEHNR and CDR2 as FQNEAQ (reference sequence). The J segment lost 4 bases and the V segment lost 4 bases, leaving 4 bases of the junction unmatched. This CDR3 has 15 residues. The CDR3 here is CASSSGTSGKYEQYF. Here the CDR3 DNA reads TGTGCCAGCAGCTCCGGGACTAGCGGGAAGTACGAGCAGTACTTC.

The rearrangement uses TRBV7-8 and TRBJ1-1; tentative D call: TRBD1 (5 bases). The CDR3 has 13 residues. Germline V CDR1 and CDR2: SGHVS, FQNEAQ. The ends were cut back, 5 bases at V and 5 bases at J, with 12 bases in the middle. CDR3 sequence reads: CASSRTGGTEAFF. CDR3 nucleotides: TGTGCCAGCAGCCGCACAGGTGGGACTGAAGCTTTCTTT.

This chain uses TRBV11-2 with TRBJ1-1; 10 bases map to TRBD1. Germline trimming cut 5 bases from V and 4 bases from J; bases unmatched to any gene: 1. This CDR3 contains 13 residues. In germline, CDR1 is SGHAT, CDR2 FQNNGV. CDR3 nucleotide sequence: TGTGCCAGCAGCCGGGACAGGGGCACTGAAGCTTTCTTT. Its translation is CASSRDRGTEAFF.

The CDR3 protein is CASSLGGAVDGYTF. CDR3 in DNA: TGCGCCAGCAGCTTAGGGGGAGCGGTGGATGGCTACACCTTC. This chain uses TRBV5-1 with TRBJ1-2; D is possibly TRBD1 (6 bases). V lost 2 bases to trimming and J lost 6 bases, with 14 bases between them. The CDR3 has 14 amino acids. Germline loops: CDR1 SGHRS, CDR2 YFSETQ.

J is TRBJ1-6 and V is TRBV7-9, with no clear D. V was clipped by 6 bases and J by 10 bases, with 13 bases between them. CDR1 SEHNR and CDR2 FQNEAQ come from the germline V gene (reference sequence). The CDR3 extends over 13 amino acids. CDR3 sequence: CASSLNGRSPLHF. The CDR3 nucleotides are TGTGCCAGCAGTCTGAACGGGAGATCACCCCTCCACTTT.

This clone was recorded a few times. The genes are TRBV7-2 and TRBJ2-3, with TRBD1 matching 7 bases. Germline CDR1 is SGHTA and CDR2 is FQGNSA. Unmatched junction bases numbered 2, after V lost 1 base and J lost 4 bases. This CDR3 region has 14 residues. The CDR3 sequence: CASSLVGGPDTQYF. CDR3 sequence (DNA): TGTGCCAGCAGCTTAGTAGGGGGCCCAGATACGCAGTATTTT. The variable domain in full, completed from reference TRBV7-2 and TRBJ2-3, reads GAGVSQSPSNKVTEKGKDVELRCDPISGHTALYWYRQSLGQGLEFLIYFQGNSAPDKSGLPSDRFSAERTGGSVSTLTIQRTQQEDSAVYLCASSLVGGPDTQYFGPGTRLTVL.

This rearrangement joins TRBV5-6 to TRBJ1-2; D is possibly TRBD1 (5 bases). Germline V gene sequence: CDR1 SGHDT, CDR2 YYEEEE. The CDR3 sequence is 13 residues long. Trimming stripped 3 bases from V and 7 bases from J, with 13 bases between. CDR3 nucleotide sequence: TGTGCCAGCAGCTCTGTGTCAGGGCCTGGCTACACCTTC. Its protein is CASSSVSGPGYTF.

This CDR3 reads CASSQHLQETQYF. The DNA for the CDR3 is TGTGCCAGTAGTCAACATCTTCAAGAGACCCAGTACTTC. The J gene is TRBJ2-5, the V gene TRBV19, with D uncertain. With 5 bases removed from V and 2 bases from J, the gap between germline ends came to 9 bases. Germline V CDR1 and CDR2: LNHDA, SQIVND (reference sequence). The CDR3 is made up of 13 amino acids.

Here the CDR3 DNA reads TGTGCCAGCAGCTTCTGGACAGGGCCCTACGATAACTATGGCTACACCTTC. It specifies CASSFWTGPYDNYGYTF. The rearrangement joins TRBV5-6 to TRBJ1-2; TRBD1 agrees at 8 bases. After removal of 2 bases from V and 1 base from J, the junction contained 10 bases not matched to a gene. Germline-derived CDR1 and CDR2 are SGHDT and YYEEEE. The CDR3 is made up of 17 amino acids.

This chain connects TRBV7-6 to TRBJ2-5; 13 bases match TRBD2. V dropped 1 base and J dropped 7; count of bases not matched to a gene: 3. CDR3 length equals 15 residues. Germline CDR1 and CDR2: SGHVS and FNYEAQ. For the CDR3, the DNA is TGTGCCAGCAGCTTAGGACTAGCGGGAGGAGCGACCCAGTACTTC. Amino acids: CASSLGLAGGATQYF.

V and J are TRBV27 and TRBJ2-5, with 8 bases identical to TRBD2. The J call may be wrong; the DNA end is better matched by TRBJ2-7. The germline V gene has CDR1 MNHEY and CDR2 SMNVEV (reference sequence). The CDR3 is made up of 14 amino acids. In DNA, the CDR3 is TGTGCCAGCTGGTCACTAGCGGCTTCCTACGAGCAGTACTTC. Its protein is CASWSLAASYEQYF.

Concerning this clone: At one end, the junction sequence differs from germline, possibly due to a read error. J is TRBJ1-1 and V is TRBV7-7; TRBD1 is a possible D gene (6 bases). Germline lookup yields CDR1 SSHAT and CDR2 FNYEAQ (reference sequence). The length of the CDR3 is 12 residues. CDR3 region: CASSPTTGEAFF. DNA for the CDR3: TGTGCTAGCAGCCCAACTACAGGGGAAGCTTTCTTT.

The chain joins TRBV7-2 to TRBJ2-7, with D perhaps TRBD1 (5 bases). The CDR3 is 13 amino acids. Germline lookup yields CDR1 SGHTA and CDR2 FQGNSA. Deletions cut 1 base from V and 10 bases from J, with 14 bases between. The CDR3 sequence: CASSLVGLPTQYF. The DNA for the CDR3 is TGTGCCAGCAGCTTAGTGGGGCTCCCAACCCAGTACTTC.

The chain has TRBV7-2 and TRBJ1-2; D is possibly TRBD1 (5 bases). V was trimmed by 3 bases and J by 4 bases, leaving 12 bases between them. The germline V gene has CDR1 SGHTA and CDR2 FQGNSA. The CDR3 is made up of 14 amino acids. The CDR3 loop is CASSFTQGGYGYTF. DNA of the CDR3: TGTGCCAGCAGCTTCACCCAGGGAGGCTATGGCTACACCTTC. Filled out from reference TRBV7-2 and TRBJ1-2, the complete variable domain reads GAGVSQSPSNKVTEKGKDVELRCDPISGHTALYWYRQSLGQGLEFLIYFQGNSAPDKSGLPSDRFSAERTGGSVSTLTIQRTQQEDSAVYLCASSFTQGGYGYTFGSGTRLTVV.

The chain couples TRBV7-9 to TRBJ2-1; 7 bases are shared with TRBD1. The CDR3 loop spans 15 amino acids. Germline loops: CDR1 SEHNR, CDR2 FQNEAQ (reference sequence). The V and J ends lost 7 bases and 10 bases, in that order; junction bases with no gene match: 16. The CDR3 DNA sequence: TGTGCCAGCACCTACGACAGGGCGCGGTTAGGGGAGCAGTTCTTC. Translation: CASTYDRARLGEQFF.

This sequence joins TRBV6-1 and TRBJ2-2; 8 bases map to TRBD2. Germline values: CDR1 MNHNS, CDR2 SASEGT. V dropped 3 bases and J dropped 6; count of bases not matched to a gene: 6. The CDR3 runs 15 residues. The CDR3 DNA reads TGTGCCAGCAGTGAGGGGACTAGGGGAGCCGGGGAGCTGTTTTTT. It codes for CASSEGTRGAGELFF.